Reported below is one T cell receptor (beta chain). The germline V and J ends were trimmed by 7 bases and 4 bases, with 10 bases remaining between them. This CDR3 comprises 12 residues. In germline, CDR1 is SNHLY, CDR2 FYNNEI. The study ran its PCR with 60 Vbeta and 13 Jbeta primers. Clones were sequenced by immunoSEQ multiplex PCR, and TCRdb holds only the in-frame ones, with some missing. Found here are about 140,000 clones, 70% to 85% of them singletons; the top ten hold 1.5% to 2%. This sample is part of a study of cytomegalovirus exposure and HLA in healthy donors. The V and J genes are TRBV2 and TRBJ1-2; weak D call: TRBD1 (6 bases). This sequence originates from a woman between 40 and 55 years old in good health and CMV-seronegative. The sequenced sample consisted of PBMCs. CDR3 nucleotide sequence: TGTGCCAGCAAGAGGGACACCTATGGCTACACCTTC. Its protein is CASKRDTYGYTF.